This is a list of T cell receptor beta chains from one sample in a study of CD8+CD57+ T cells in acquired aplastic anemia. In TCRdb, the reads were re-called with MiXCR into one record per CDR3 protein. There are around 150,000 distinct CDR3 sequences in the sample; around 45% occur only once, and approximately 1% lies in the top ten. The material sequenced was sorted CD4+, CD8+, or CD8+CD57+ T cells (not recorded which) from PBMCs. These receptors all come from a human donor in good health. Both conserved end residues are part of each CDR3. The order of the fields is clone size, J gene, D gene, V gene, CDR3 protein, CDR3 DNA. The D gene is left open where the match is weak. Some rows mark clone size as missing; the rest say once, few, many or name a class of expanded clone.

many,TRBJ2-7,-,TRBV10-3,CAITIPGQNEQYF,TGTGCCATCACCATACCGGGACAAAACGAGCAGTACTTC
-,TRBJ2-2,TRBD1,TRBV5-1,CASSEPGQGSTGELFF,TGCGCCAGCAGCGAGCCGGGACAGGGGTCCACCGGGGAGCTGTTTTTT
-,TRBJ2-2,TRBD1,TRBV12-3/TRBV12-4,CASSFRGRASGELFF,TGTGCCAGCAGTTTCAGGGGGCGAGCGTCCGGGGAGCTGTTTTTT
many,TRBJ1-5,-,TRBV6-4,CASSLSEGQPQHF,TGTGCCAGCAGCTTATCGGAGGGACAGCCCCAGCATTTT
-,TRBJ2-5,-,TRBV28,CASSLLNEGETQYF,TGTGCCAGCAGTTTACTAAACGAGGGAGAGACCCAGTACTTC
-,TRBJ1-2,TRBD1,TRBV5-1,CASSLVFRQGDGYTF,TGCGCCAGCAGCTTGGTCTTTCGACAGGGGGATGGCTACACCTTC
-,TRBJ1-1,-,TRBV20-1,CSAHGLRETEAFF,TGCAGTGCCCATGGGCTCAGGGAGACTGAAGCTTTCTTT
-,TRBJ2-7,-,TRBV4-1,CASSQDGLSEQYF,TGCGCCAGCAGCCAAGATGGCCTGTCCGAGCAGTACTTC
many,TRBJ1-3,-,TRBV20-1,CSARAGAQDGNTIYF,TGCAGTGCTAGGGCAGGGGCCCAGGATGGAAACACCATATATTTT
-,TRBJ2-7,TRBD1,TRBV10-3,CAISESGQGYEQYF,TGTGCCATCAGTGAGTCGGGACAGGGTTACGAGCAGTACTTC
-,TRBJ2-5,-,TRBV2,CASSLDPSGYF,TGTGCCAGCAGTCTCGACCCCTCCGGGTACTTC
many,TRBJ1-5,TRBD1,TRBV7-6,CASSPDRDQPQHF,TGTGCCAGCAGCCCCGACAGGGATCAGCCCCAGCATTTT
few,TRBJ2-6,-,TRBV5-4,CASSLMASASSGANVLTF,TGTGCCAGCAGCTTGATGGCGTCAGCCTCCTCTGGGGCCAACGTCCTGACTTTC
-,TRBJ1-1,-,TRBV10-3,CASSYRGSGEAFF,TGTGCCAGCAGTTACCGGGGATCCGGGGAGGCTTTCTTT
-,TRBJ2-2,TRBD2,TRBV6-4,CASSAGTSGGTGELFF,TGTGCCAGCAGTGCCGGGACTAGCGGGGGCACCGGGGAGCTGTTTTTT
few,TRBJ1-1,-,TRBV19,CASTGQLNTEAFF,TGTGCCAGTACAGGACAGTTGAACACTGAAGCTTTCTTT
many,TRBJ2-1,TRBD2,TRBV7-2,CASSLGLAGYNEQFF,TGTGCCAGCAGCTTGGGACTAGCGGGCTACAATGAGCAGTTCTTC
many,TRBJ2-7,-,TRBV29-1,CSVELMGGTSYEQYF,TGCAGCGTTGAGCTTATGGGGGGTACCTCCTACGAGCAGTACTTC
-,TRBJ1-4,TRBD1,TRBV6-2/TRBV6-3,CASSHGDRTTNEKLFF,TGTGCCAGCAGTCACGGGGACAGGACAACTAATGAAAAACTGTTTTTT
-,TRBJ1-4,-,TRBV6-2/TRBV6-3,CASSSDGRSNEKLFF,TGTGCCAGCAGTTCGGACGGGAGATCTAATGAAAAACTGTTTTTT
many,TRBJ1-3,-,TRBV9,CASSVSPGASGNTIYF,TGTGCCAGCAGCGTCAGCCCCGGAGCTTCTGGAAACACCATATATTTT
-,TRBJ2-3,-,TRBV11-2,CASSLRYSGVTDTQYF,TGTGCCAGCAGCTTGAGGTATTCCGGCGTCACAGATACGCAGTATTTT
-,TRBJ2-1,-,TRBV10-3,CAISGTTHNEQFF,TGTGCCATCAGTGGGACCACTCACAATGAGCAGTTCTTC
many,TRBJ2-4,-,TRBV29-1,CSVDAGLGKNIQYF,TGCAGCGTTGACGCGGGGTTAGGTAAAAACATTCAGTACTTC
many,TRBJ2-1,-,TRBV6-4,CASSAEQFF,TGTGCCAGCAGTGCCGAGCAGTTCTTC
-,TRBJ2-7,TRBD1,TRBV18,CASSPPGTGLSYEQYF,TGTGCCAGCTCACCACCCGGGACAGGGCTAAGCTACGAGCAGTACTTC
many,TRBJ2-1,TRBD1,TRBV7-3,CASSSQGARDEQFF,TGTGCCAGCAGCTCCCAGGGGGCTAGGGATGAGCAGTTCTTC
once,TRBJ1-2,TRBD1,TRBV6-4,CASSHNRDRGLGCGYTF,TGTGCCAGCAGTCACAACCGGGACAGGGGGCTAGGGTGTGGCTACACCTTC
-,TRBJ1-6,-,TRBV7-9,CASSFSNSPLHF,TGTGCCAGCAGCTTTAGTAATTCACCCCTCCACTTT
many,TRBJ1-1,-,TRBV7-8,CASSGRVTTIGNTEAFF,TGTGCCAGCAGCGGCCGGGTGACAACTATCGGGAACACTGAAGCTTTCTTT
many,TRBJ2-6,-,TRBV11-3,CASSLDSNTGANVLTF,TGTGCCAGCAGCTTAGATTCAAATACTGGGGCCAACGTCCTGACTTTC
many,TRBJ2-7,-,TRBV6-1,CASHRPEAYEQYF,TGTGCCAGCCATAGACCTGAGGCATACGAGCAGTACTTC
many,TRBJ2-1,TRBD2,TRBV2,CASSPLGGSSYNEQFF,TGTGCCAGCAGCCCGCTGGGCGGGAGCTCCTACAATGAGCAGTTCTTC
-,TRBJ1-1,-,TRBV7-8,CASSFWAGPSTEAFF,TGTGCCAGCAGCTTCTGGGCAGGGCCGTCCACTGAAGCTTTCTTT
many,TRBJ2-7,-,TRBV2,CASRQLLVYEQYF,TGTGCCAGCCGTCAACTCTTGGTCTACGAGCAGTACTTC
many,TRBJ2-1,-,TRBV7-9,CASSLITNEQFF,TGTGCCAGCAGCTTAATAACCAATGAGCAGTTCTTC
-,TRBJ2-3,TRBD1,TRBV24-1,CATSEGQGFTDTQYF,TGTGCCACCAGTGAGGGACAGGGGTTCACAGATACGCAGTATTTT
few,TRBJ2-1,TRBD2,TRBV5-1,CASSLASGGGGANEQFF,TGCGCCAGCAGCTTGGCCTCGGGGGGCGGGGGGGCCAATGAGCAGTTCTTC
-,TRBJ2-7,-,TRBV5-1,CASSLEAGGGYEQYF,TGCGCCAGCAGCTTGGAGGCAGGGGGAGGCTACGAGCAGTACTTC
-,TRBJ2-7,-,TRBV25-1,CASSETNRDYGQYF,TGTGCCAGCAGCGAGACCAACAGGGACTACGGACAGTACTTC
many,TRBJ2-1,-,TRBV11-2,CASSRRSGASYNEQFF,TGTGCCAGCAGCCGTCGGTCGGGAGCTTCCTACAATGAGCAGTTCTTC
many,TRBJ2-2,-,TRBV20-1,CSAPQKSKNTGELFF,TGCAGTGCTCCCCAGAAAAGTAAAAACACCGGGGAGCTGTTTTTT
many,TRBJ1-2,TRBD1,TRBV4-2,CASSPPGDRANYGYTF,TGTGCCAGCAGCCCACCGGGGGACAGGGCTAACTATGGCTACACCTTC
many,TRBJ1-3,-,TRBV19,CASSGVAGNTIYF,TGTGCCAGTAGTGGGGTTGCTGGAAACACCATATATTTT
few,TRBJ2-7,-,TRBV15,CATGSGRQLNEQYF,TGTGCCACCGGGTCGGGTAGGCAACTTAACGAGCAGTACTTC
-,TRBJ1-4,TRBD1,TRBV10-3,CAISGTDNEKLFF,TGTGCCATTTCCGGGACAGATAATGAAAAACTGTTTTTT
many,TRBJ1-4,TRBD1,TRBV12-3/TRBV12-4,CASSPGQGSEKLFF,TGTGCCAGCAGTCCAGGACAGGGTAGTGAAAAACTGTTTTTT
-,TRBJ1-4,-,TRBV10-1,CASSAGTAANEKLFF,TGCGCCAGCAGTGCTGGGACGGCGGCTAATGAAAAACTGTTTTTT
-,TRBJ1-2,-,TRBV18,CASSREKNYGYTF,TGTGCCAGCTCACGGGAAAAGAACTATGGCTACACCTTC
-,TRBJ2-7,TRBD1,TRBV11-1,CASSYRLLPGQSYEQYF,TGTGCCAGCAGCTACCGCCTACTCCCGGGACAGTCCTACGAGCAGTACTTC
-,TRBJ1-5,TRBD1,TRBV24-1,CATSDYRGQPQHF,TGTGCCACCAGTGATTACAGGGGGCAGCCCCAGCATTTT
-,TRBJ2-7,-,TRBV30,CAWSGTGSEQYF,TGTGCCTGGAGCGGAACAGGGTCCGAGCAGTACTTC
-,TRBJ1-2,TRBD1,TRBV20-1,CSAGTGPYGYTF,TGCAGTGCTGGGACAGGGCCCTATGGCTACACCTTC
few,TRBJ2-1,TRBD2,TRBV5-1,CASSLEGLAVYNEQFF,TGCGCCAGCAGCTTGGAAGGACTAGCGGTTTACAATGAGCAGTTCTTC
-,TRBJ2-5,-,TRBV2,CASSEALGGGGTQYF,TGTGCCAGCAGTGAAGCGCTTGGGGGTGGTGGGACCCAGTACTTC
many,TRBJ1-5,-,TRBV6-5,CASSTYSNQPQHF,TGTGCCAGCAGTACGTATAGCAATCAGCCCCAGCATTTT